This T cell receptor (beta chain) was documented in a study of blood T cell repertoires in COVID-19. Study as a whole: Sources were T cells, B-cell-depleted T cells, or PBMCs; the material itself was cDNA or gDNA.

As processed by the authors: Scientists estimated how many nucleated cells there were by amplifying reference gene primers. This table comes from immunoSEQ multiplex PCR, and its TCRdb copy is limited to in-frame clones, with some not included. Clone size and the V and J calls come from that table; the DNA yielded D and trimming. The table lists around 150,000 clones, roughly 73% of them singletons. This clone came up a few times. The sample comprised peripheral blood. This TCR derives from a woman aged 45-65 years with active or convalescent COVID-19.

CDR3 nucleotides: TGCGCCAGCAGCCAAGAGGCTCGGGAGCCTGGGGCCAACGTCCTGACTTTC. Its protein product is CASSQEAREPGANVLTF. The J gene is TRBJ2-6, the V gene TRBV4-3; weak D call: TRBD2 (6 bases). Trimming stripped 0 bases from V and 2 bases from J, with 11 bases between. CDR1 is LGHNA and CDR2 is YSLEER in the germline V gene. The CDR3 has 17 residues.